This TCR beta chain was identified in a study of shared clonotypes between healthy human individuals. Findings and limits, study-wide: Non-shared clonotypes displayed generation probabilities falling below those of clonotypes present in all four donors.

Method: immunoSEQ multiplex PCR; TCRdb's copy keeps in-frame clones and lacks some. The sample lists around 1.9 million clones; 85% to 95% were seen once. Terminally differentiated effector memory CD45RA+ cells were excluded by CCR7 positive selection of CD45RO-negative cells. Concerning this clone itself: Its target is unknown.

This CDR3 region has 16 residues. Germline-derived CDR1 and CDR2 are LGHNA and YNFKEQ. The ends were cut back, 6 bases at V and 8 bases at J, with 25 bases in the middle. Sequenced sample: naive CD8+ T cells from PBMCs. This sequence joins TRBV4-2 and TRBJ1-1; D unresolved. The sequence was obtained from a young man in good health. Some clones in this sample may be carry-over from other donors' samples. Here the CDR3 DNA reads TGTGCCAGCAGGAAAGACCCCCGCCAGCCACCCTCCGAAGCTTTCTTT. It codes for CASRKDPRQPPSEAFF.